The clone carrying this TCR beta chain was detected many times. Arm-PCR of CDR3 regions and iRepertoire HTBI primers were the basis on which TCR beta libraries were built. MiXCR, run by TCRdb on the multiplex PCR reads, gives a single entry per CDR3 protein. The sample contains hundreds of thousands of distinct CDR3 sequences, about 20% of which appear only once. Germline V lookup: CDR1 SGHKS, CDR2 YYEKEE (reference sequence). This CDR3 is 15 amino acids long. V was shortened by 4 bases and J by 7 bases, with 18 bases between the two germline ends. This entry is derived from a study of regulatory T cells in long-lasting Graves disease. Study background: Disease was considered persistent Graves' disease after over 5 years of antithyroid drugs (with positive TSH receptor antibodies).

Time point in this sample: persistent/refractory GD, antithyroid drugs over 5 years with positive TRAb. Construction of the TCR library relied on RNA isolated from PBMCs. The sample in question was peripheral blood mononuclear cells (PBMCs), obtained when the disease was refractory, from a patient treated with antithyroid drugs. The chain employs TRBV5-5 and TRBJ1-5, with D perhaps TRBD1 (6 bases). The sequence came from a female donor with Graves disease. As DNA, the CDR3 is TGTGCCAGCAGCCCGTCGCCAGGGGCAATCCAGCCCCAGCATTTT. Its translation: CASSPSPGAIQPQHF. Full variable domain (rest looked up from reference TRBV5-5 and TRBJ1-5): DAGVTQSPTHLIKTRGQQVTLRCSPISGHKSVSWYQQVLGQGPQFIFQYYEKEERGRGNFPDRFSARQFPNYSSELNVNALLLGDSALYLCASSPSPGAIQPQHFGDGTRLSIL.